This T cell receptor beta chain emerged from a study of beta chain features in type 1 diabetes. Study findings and constraints: Type 1 diabetes patients showed fewer insertions and more deletions at VDJ junctions. TCRB CDR3s from Type 1 diabetes patients were moderately but significantly shorter in all four CD4+ subsets.

Via CD45RO/CCR7/CD25/CD127/CD95/CD27, cells of the CD4+ naive, central memory, regulatory and stem cell-like memory subsets were sorted. The CDR3 covers 13 residues. In germline, CDR1 is SGHNT, CDR2 YENEEA. The germline V and J ends were trimmed by 1 base and 10 bases, with 11 bases remaining between them. In its sample, this clone was seen a few times. Its specificity is unknown. Expressed TCRB transcripts were sequenced because the entire RNA isolate underwent reverse transcription. The repertoire was sequenced with immunoSEQ multiplex PCR; TCRdb's copy has only in-frame clones and lacks some. The repertoire has roughly 300,000 clones, less than 10% of them found once; the top ten carry approximately 0.47%.

Sequenced material: central memory CD4+ T cells from blood. The chain combines TRBV11-3 with TRBJ2-1; no firm D call. This clonotype was obtained from a woman younger than 30 in good health. The CDR3 coding sequence is TGTGCCAGCAGCTTAGCCCCGGACCTGGAGCAGTTCTTC. Protein product: CASSLAPDLEQFF.